A single sample is the source of the 5 T cell receptor beta chains below, sequenced in a study of cytomegalovirus exposure and HLA in healthy donors. PCR used 60 Vbeta primers and 13 Jbeta primers. Data came from immunoSEQ multiplex PCR; TCRdb stores just in-frame clones and leaves some out. The ten most abundant clones cover about 15% of a sample with about 65,000 clones. The material sequenced was PBMCs. The receptors come from a boy aged 5-17 years in good health and CMV-seronegative.

The chain employs TRBV5-6 and TRBJ2-4, with TRBD2 matching over 12 bases. V lost 2 bases to trimming and J lost 6 bases; unmatched junction nucleotides: 12. The V gene's germline CDR1 is SGHDT and CDR2 YYEEEE. The CDR3 totals 18 residues. This CDR3 reads CASSLGLAGGPGINIQYF. The CDR3 DNA reads as TGTGCCAGCAGCTTAGGGCTAGCGGGAGGGCCGGGGATAAACATTCAGTACTTC.

In the case of this clone: The junction differs from germline at one of its ends, possibly a read error. At the DNA level, this CDR3 is encoded by other sequences in the same sample as well. This chain joins TRBV2 and TRBJ2-7; TRBD1 is a possible D gene (7 bases). This CDR3 contains 15 residues. Germline CDR1 SNHLY, CDR2 FYNNEI. The CDR3, as DNA: TGCGCCAGCAGTGAACAAGGAGGGGGCAACTACGAGCAGTACTTC. Amino acid sequence: CASSEQGGGNYEQYF.

This sequence joins TRBV6-5 and TRBJ2-1, with D possibly matching TRBD2 (6 bases). The germline CDR1 and CDR2 sequences are MNHEY and SVGAGI. The CDR3 sequence is 14 residues long. The ends were cut back, 0 bases at V and 6 bases at J, with 9 bases in the middle. The CDR3 protein is CASSYSDGGNEQFF. CDR3 DNA sequence: TGTGCCAGCAGTTACTCTGACGGGGGCAATGAGCAGTTCTTC.

V is TRBV11-2 and J is TRBJ1-5, with 10 bases aligning to TRBD1. Per germline, CDR1 SGHAT and CDR2 FQNNGV. This CDR3 comprises 15 residues. The ends lost 3 bases at V and 2 bases at J; junction bases unmatched: 1. In nucleotides, the CDR3 is TGTGCCAGCAGCTTCGGACAGGGGGGCAATCAGCCCCAGCATTTT. Amino acids: CASSFGQGGNQPQHF.

About this clone: The junction does not match germline at one end; this may be a read error. The rearrangement links TRBV7-2 to TRBJ2-5, with D hard to call. The CDR3 spans 13 residues. The germline V gene has CDR1 SGHTA and CDR2 FQGNSA. CDR3 residues: CASSPSGQQTQYF. The CDR3 nucleotides read TGTGCCAGCAGCCCTAGTGGCCAACAGACCCAGTACTTC. Drawing the rest from reference TRBV7-2 and TRBJ2-5, the complete variable domain is GAGVSQSPSNKVTEKGKDVELRCDPISGHTALYWYRQSLGQGLEFLIYFQGNSAPDKSGLPSDRFSAERTGGSVSTLTIQRTQQEDSAVYLCASSPSGQQTQYFGPGTRLLVL.